The 6 T cell receptor beta chains below all came from one sample that was sequenced in a study of blood T cells in healthy people across ages. The second PCR ran about 6 to 12 cycles with a sample-barcoded 5' primer and J-beta primers. TCRdb used MiXCR to reprocess the 5' RACE reads, holding one entry per CDR3 protein. The sample shows around 870,000 distinct CDR3 sequences, 29% of them seen only once. The sample was blood. These receptors came from a woman older than 75 in good health.

This clonotype was observed many times. The V and J genes are TRBV11-2 and TRBJ2-1; the match to TRBD1 covers 7 bases. The CDR3 contains 14 residues. Germline V lookup: CDR1 SGHAT, CDR2 FQNNGV. V dropped 5 bases and J dropped 3; count of bases not matched to a gene: 4. CDR3 protein: CASSTGTVYNEQFF. The DNA for the CDR3 is TGTGCCAGCAGCACGGGGACAGTCTACAATGAGCAGTTCTTC. The entire variable domain, with the rest obtained from reference TRBV11-2 and TRBJ2-1, is as follows: EAGVAQSPRYKIIEKRQSVAFWCNPISGHATLYWYQQILGQGPKLLIQFQNNGVVDDSQLPKDRFSAERLKGVDSTLKIQPAKLEDSAVYLCASSTGTVYNEQFFGPGTRLTVL.

The gene calls are TRBV6-2 or TRBV6-3 and TRBJ1-2, with 7 nucleotides matching TRBD1. The CDR3 has 18 amino acids. Losses at the gene ends were 2 bases for V and 3 bases for J; bases not matched to a gene: 15. Germline CDR1 reads MNHEY; CDR2 reads SVGEGT. The CDR3 region is CASSYLFLWGQKDYGYTF. The CDR3 nucleotides are TGTGCCAGCAGTTACCTATTCCTGTGGGGACAGAAAGACTATGGCTACACCTTC.

Comment on this clonotype: This may arise from a read error, as a much more abundant clone is one base away. The genes are TRBV12-3 or TRBV12-4 and TRBJ2-3; 9 nucleotides align to TRBD1. The V and J ends lost 5 bases and 4 bases, in that order; junction bases with no gene match: 7. The CDR3 is made up of 15 amino acids. The CDR3 bases are TGTGCCAGCAGTCCAGGGACAGGGCCCGCAGATACGCAGTATTTT. This translates into CASSPGTGPADTQYF.

This clonotype was detected ten times or more. In DNA form, the CDR3 reads TGTGCCAGCAGCAAAGGGACTAGCGGGCGCCAATGGTTCAACTACAATGAGCAGTTCTTC. Its protein is CASSKGTSGRQWFNYNEQFF. The rearrangement links TRBV9 to TRBJ2-1, with 12 bases fitting TRBD2. Trimming took 4 bases from V and 3 from J; bases not matched to a gene: 17. The germline V gene has CDR1 SGDLS and CDR2 YYNGEE. This CDR3 is built from 20 residues. The full variable domain, rest sourced from reference TRBV9 and TRBJ2-1, is DSGVTQTPKHLITATGQRVTLRCSPRSGDLSVYWYQQSLDQGLQFLIQYYNGEERAKGNILERFSAQQFPDLHSELNLSSLELGDSALYFCASSKGTSGRQWFNYNEQFFGPGTRLTVL.

CDR3 sequence reads: CSVDPQGLVGYGYTF. CDR3 nucleotide sequence: TGCAGCGTTGACCCACAGGGCCTGGTCGGCTATGGCTACACCTTC. The V call is TRBV29-1, the J call TRBJ1-2, with a weak D call TRBD1 (6 bases). The germline V gene encodes CDR1 SQVTM and CDR2 ANQGSEA. This CDR3 contains 15 residues. Trimming pared 3 bases from V and 4 bases from J, leaving 18 bases between. The full variable domain, completed using reference TRBV29-1 and TRBJ1-2, is SAVISQKPSRDICQRGTSLTIQCQVDSQVTMMFWYRQQPGQSLTLIATANQGSEATYESGFVIDKFPISRPNLTFSTLTVSNMSPEDSSIYLCSVDPQGLVGYGYTFGSGTRLTVV.

Of note for this clonotype: A much larger clone is a single base away; this may be a read error. The chain links TRBV10-3 to TRBJ2-1; 8 bases align to TRBD2. The J call is in doubt because the DNA end fits TRBJ2-7 better. The CDR3 spans 17 residues. Germline V gene lookup returns CDR1 ENHRY and CDR2 SYGVKD. CDR3 bases: TGTGCCATCAGTGAGGTTAGCGGGGCAACCTCCTACAATGAGCAGTACTTC. Its translation is CAISEVSGATSYNEQYF.